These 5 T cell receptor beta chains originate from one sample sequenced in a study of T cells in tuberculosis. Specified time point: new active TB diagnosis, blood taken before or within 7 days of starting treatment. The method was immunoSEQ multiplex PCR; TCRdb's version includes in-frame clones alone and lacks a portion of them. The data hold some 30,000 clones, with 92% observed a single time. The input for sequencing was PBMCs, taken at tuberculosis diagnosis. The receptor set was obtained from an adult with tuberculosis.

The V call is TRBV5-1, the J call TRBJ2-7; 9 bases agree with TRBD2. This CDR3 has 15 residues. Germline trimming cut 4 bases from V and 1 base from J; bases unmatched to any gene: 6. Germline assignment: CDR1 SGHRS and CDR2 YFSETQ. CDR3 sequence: CASSRLAVISYEQYF. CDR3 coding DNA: TGCGCCAGCAGCCGACTAGCGGTTATTTCCTACGAGCAGTACTTC.

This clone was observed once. CDR3 in amino acids: CASRASGGRSYEQYF. CDR3 bases: TGTGCCAGCAGAGCTAGCGGGGGCCGCTCCTACGAGCAGTACTTC. The J gene is TRBJ2-7, the V gene TRBV2; TRBD2 matches 10 bases. This CDR3 comprises 15 residues. From germline, CDR1 is SNHLY and CDR2 FYNNEI. V dropped 6 bases and J dropped 0; count of bases not matched to a gene: 5. The full variable domain, completed using reference TRBV2 and TRBJ2-7, is EPEVTQTPSHQVTQMGQEVILRCVPISNHLYFYWYRQILGQKVEFLVSFYNNEISEKSEIFDDQFSVERPDGSNFTLKIRSTKLEDSAMYFCASRASGGRSYEQYFGPGTRLTVT.

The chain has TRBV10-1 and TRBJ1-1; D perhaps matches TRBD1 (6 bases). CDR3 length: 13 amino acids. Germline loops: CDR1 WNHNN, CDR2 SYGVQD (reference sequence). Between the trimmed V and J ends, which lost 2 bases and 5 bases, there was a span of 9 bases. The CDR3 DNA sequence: TGCGCCAGCAGTGAGGAGAGGGGGACTGAAGCTTTCTTT. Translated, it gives CASSEERGTEAFF.

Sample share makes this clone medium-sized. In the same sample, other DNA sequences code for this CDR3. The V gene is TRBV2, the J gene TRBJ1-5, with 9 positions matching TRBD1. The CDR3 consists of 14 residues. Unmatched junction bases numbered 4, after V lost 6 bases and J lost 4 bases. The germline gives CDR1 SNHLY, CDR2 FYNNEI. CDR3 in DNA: TGTGCCAGCAGGTTGACAGGGGGGAATCAGCCCCAGCATTTT. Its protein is CASRLTGGNQPQHF.

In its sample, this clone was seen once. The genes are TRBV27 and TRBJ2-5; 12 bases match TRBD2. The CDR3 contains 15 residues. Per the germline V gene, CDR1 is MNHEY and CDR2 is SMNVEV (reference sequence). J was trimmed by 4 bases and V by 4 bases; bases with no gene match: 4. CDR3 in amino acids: CASSSKLAGGETQYF. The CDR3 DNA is TGTGCCAGCAGTTCAAAACTAGCGGGGGGAGAGACCCAGTACTTC.